These 4 T cell receptor beta chains came from one sample sequenced in a study of shared clonotypes between healthy human individuals. Assay: immunoSEQ multiplex PCR; the TCRdb copy retains only in-frame clones and omits some. The profile shows about 2 million clones, roughly 94% of them singletons. Selected positively for CCR7 and CD45RO-negative, naive CD8 cells excluded terminally differentiated effector memory CD45RA+ cells. The sample consisted of naive CD8+ T cells sorted from blood. Source of these receptors: a man younger than 35 in good health.

The chain is built from TRBV30 and TRBJ2-3, with 10 bases lining up with TRBD1. The CDR3 covers 15 residues. Germline CDR1 is GTSNPN and CDR2 is SVGIG (reference sequence). V lost 2 bases to trimming and J lost 3 bases; unmatched junction nucleotides: 5. DNA of the CDR3: TGTGCCTGGAGTACTGGACAGGGGGATACAGATACGCAGTATTTT. Protein sequence: CAWSTGQGDTDTQYF.

This chain uses TRBV5-4 with TRBJ2-5; D is undetermined. This CDR3 has 13 amino acids. V was trimmed by 4 bases and J by 1 base, leaving 8 bases between them. Germline V CDR1 and CDR2: SGHNT, YYREEE (reference sequence). This CDR3 reads CASSLRAQETQYF. The CDR3 nucleotides read TGTGCCAGCAGCCTCCGGGCCCAAGAGACCCAGTACTTC.

V usage is TRBV7-2 and J usage is TRBJ2-1; 11 bases map to TRBD2. Germline V lookup: CDR1 SGHTA, CDR2 FQGNSA. V dropped 7 bases and J dropped 4; count of bases not matched to a gene: 9. The CDR3 spans 16 residues. CDR3 bases: TGTGCCAGCACCATTAGCGGGGGGGCTGATTACAATGAGCAGTTCTTC. Translating it yields CASTISGGADYNEQFF. The variable domain in full, with the rest retrieved from reference TRBV7-2 and TRBJ2-1, is GAGVSQSPSNKVTEKGKDVELRCDPISGHTALYWYRQSLGQGLEFLIYFQGNSAPDKSGLPSDRFSAERTGGSVSTLTIQRTQQEDSAVYLCASTISGGADYNEQFFGPGTRLTVL.

The J gene is TRBJ1-2, the V gene TRBV4-2, with D hard to call. CDR1 is LGHNA, CDR2 YNFKEQ, per germline. The CDR3 contains 17 residues. V was cut by 0 bases and J by 6 bases, with 20 bases left in between. In DNA, the CDR3 is TGTGCCAGCAGCCAAGAACCGACACCGGCCCCAGAGAATGGCTACACCTTC. This translates into CASSQEPTPAPENGYTF.